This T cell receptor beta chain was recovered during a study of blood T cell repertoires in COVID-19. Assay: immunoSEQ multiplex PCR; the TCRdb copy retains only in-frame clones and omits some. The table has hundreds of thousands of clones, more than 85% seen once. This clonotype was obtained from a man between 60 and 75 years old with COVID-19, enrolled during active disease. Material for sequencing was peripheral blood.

In DNA, the CDR3 is TGTGCCAGCAGCTCGCGGCGCGGGGGGGCTTCTTTGCAAGAGACCCAGTACTTC. It is translated as CASSSRRGGASLQETQYF. The chain uses TRBV7-8 and TRBJ2-5; 9 positions agree with TRBD2. This CDR3 contains 18 residues. Germline CDR1 is SGHVS and CDR2 is FQNEAQ. Trimming at V came to 4 bases and at J to 2 bases, leaving 14 bases not matched to a gene.